This TCR beta chain derives from a study of neurological immune-mediated disorders. Study-wide results and caveats: HTLV-1-associated myelopathy had the most TCR clonal expansion, and multiple sclerosis had the least, less than healthy controls. CDR3 amino acid sequences found in expanded clones were never shared across subjects, suggesting private repertoires in all groups. For the multiple sclerosis repertoire cluster, an association with any clinical or MRI feature was absent.

The CDR3 spans 14 residues. CDR1 and CDR2 (germline): SGHRS, YFSETQ. V was pared by 0 bases and J by 7 bases, with 7 bases of the junction left unmatched. In every sequencing run, more than 170 million TCR-beta sequences were generated from 15-18 subjects. TCRdb reprocessed the 5' RACE reads via MiXCR and lists one record per CDR3 protein. Here the sample spans fewer than 65,000 distinct CDR3 sequences, approximately 4% being singletons. Judged by abundance, this clonotype is medium-sized. Its antigen is as yet unknown. The sequencing input was PBMCs. V gene TRBV5-1 combines with J gene TRBJ2-7, with 7 bases matching TRBD2. This TCR came from a man aged 50 to 60 with multiple sclerosis. As DNA, the CDR3 is TGCGCCAGCAGCTTGGCCGCGGGAGTGGGGGAGCAGTACTTC. Translating gives CASSLAAGVGEQYF.